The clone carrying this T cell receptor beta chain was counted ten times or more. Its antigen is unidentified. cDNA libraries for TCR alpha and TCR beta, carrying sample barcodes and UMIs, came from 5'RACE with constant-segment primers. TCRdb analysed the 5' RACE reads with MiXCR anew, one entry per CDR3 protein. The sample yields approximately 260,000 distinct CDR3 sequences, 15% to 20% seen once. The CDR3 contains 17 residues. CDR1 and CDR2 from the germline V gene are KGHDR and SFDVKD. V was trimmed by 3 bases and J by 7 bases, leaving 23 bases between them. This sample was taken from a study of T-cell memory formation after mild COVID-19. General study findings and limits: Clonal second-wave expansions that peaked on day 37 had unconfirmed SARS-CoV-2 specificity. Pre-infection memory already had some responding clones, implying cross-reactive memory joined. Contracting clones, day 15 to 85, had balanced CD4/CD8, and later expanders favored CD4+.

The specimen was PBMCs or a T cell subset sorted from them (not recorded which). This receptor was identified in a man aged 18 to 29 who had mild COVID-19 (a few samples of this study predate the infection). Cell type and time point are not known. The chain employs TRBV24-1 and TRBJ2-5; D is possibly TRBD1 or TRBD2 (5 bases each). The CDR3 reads CATSDEGGGQGLGTQYF. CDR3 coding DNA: TGTGCCACCAGTGATGAGGGTGGTGGACAAGGGTTGGGGACCCAGTACTTC.